These 20 T cell receptor beta chains originate from one sample sequenced in a study of T cells in Graves' hyperthyroidism and ophthalmopathy. The CDR3 regions of TCR beta were amplified from RNA transcripts. During a first-round RT-PCR of the TCR CDR3, the HTBI primer set was used. MiXCR, run by TCRdb on the multiplex PCR reads, gives a single entry per CDR3 protein. The sample lists around 300,000 distinct CDR3 sequences, about 15% seen once, with around 23% in the top ten. Sequencing was carried out using blood. The origin of the receptors is a woman aged 25 to 45 with Graves' hyperthyroidism.

This clonotype has a count of ten or more. This sequence joins TRBV7-9 and TRBJ1-6; D remains unclear. Trimming pared 5 bases from V and 8 bases from J, leaving 10 bases between. CDR1 SEHNR and CDR2 FQNEAQ come from the germline V gene (reference sequence). CDR3 length: 13 residues. As DNA, the CDR3 is TGTGCCAGCAGCGTAAAGCCGGATTCACCCCTCCACTTT. Protein product: CASSVKPDSPLHF.

The table lists this clonotype with many counts. The gene calls are TRBV24-1 and TRBJ2-2; D is possibly TRBD2 (6 bases). Deletions cut 2 bases from V and 6 bases from J, with 15 bases between. The CDR3 loop spans 16 amino acids. Germline CDR1 KGHDR, CDR2 SFDVKD. The DNA for the CDR3 is TGTGCCACCAGTGATTCGTCGGGACTTAGCGCCGGGGAGCTGTTTTTT. This translates into CATSDSSGLSAGELFF.

This clonotype was seen many times. CDR3 in DNA: TGTGCCAGCAGTCCCGACACCTCGGGGACCGGGGAGCTGTTTTTT. Its translation is CASSPDTSGTGELFF. This chain links TRBV12-3 or TRBV12-4 with TRBJ2-2; D is possibly TRBD2 (5 bases). V lost 5 bases and J lost 5, with 15 bases in between. The CDR3 extends over 15 amino acids.

The sample holds many counts of this clonotype. The chain carries TRBV2 and TRBJ2-2; 12 bases align to TRBD1. The CDR3 contains 16 residues. Germline trimming cut 5 bases from V and 2 bases from J; bases unmatched to any gene: 3. Per the germline V gene, CDR1 is SNHLY and CDR2 is FYNNEI. The chain's CDR3 is CASSRDRGLNTGELFF. The CDR3 DNA reads as TGTGCCAGCAGTAGGGACAGGGGGCTAAACACCGGGGAGCTGTTTTTT.

This clonotype appeared a few times. V and J are TRBV6-1 and TRBJ1-1; D not certain. Per germline, CDR1 MNHNS and CDR2 SASEGT. Trimming cost V 6 bases and J 0 bases, with 14 bases left between them. CDR3 length: 15 amino acids. CDR3: CASRRVGTVNTEAFF. The CDR3 DNA is TGTGCCAGCAGACGGGTGGGCACCGTGAACACTGAAGCTTTCTTT.

This clonotype was seen at least ten times. The rearrangement joins TRBV3-1 to TRBJ2-7; tentatively, D is TRBD2 (5 bases). Trimming took 4 bases from V and 5 from J, leaving 15 bases between them. The CDR3 is 14 amino acids. CDR1 is LGHDT, CDR2 YNNKEL, per germline (reference sequence). The CDR3 DNA sequence: TGTGCCAGCAGCCCATGGCGGCTCGGGGACGAGCAGTACTTC. This translates into CASSPWRLGDEQYF.

This clonotype has more than one count but fewer than ten. V gene TRBV15 combines with J gene TRBJ1-4; D is perhaps TRBD1 (6 bases). CDR1 is LNHNV and CDR2 is YYDKDF in the germline V gene (reference sequence). This CDR3 spans 16 amino acids. V was pared by 2 bases and J by 4 bases, with 14 bases between. CDR3 DNA sequence: TGTGCCACCAGCAGACCTCCGGGGGCCCTTAATGAAAAACTGTTTTTT. Amino acids: CATSRPPGALNEKLFF.

This clonotype was picked up a small number of times. This rearrangement joins TRBV9 to TRBJ2-1; TRBD2 matches 10 bases. Germline V gene sequence: CDR1 SGDLS, CDR2 YYNGEE. J lost 5 bases, V lost 0 bases, and 5 bases had no gene match. CDR3 size: 16 residues. The CDR3 sequence: CASSVGGLAVNNEQFF. CDR3 in DNA: TGTGCCAGCAGCGTAGGAGGACTAGCGGTTAACAATGAGCAGTTCTTC.

This clonotype was counted a few times. The chain links TRBV20-1 to TRBJ1-3, with 8 bases matching TRBD1. There are 17 residues in the CDR3. Losses at the gene ends were 5 bases for V and 0 bases for J; bases not matched to a gene: 12. The V gene's germline CDR1 is DFQATT and CDR2 SNEGSKA (reference sequence). The CDR3 coding sequence is TGCAGTGCTTTACAGGGGGACTCACATTTCTCTGGAAACACCATATATTTT. Translating it yields CSALQGDSHFSGNTIYF.

This clonotype turned up a few times. CDR3 nucleotides: TGTGCCAGCAGCTTTAGTTCTAGCGGGAGCTACGAGCAGTACTTC. This encodes CASSFSSSGSYEQYF. This chain links TRBV7-3 with TRBJ2-7, with 10 nucleotides matching TRBD2. Germline loops: CDR1 SGHTA, CDR2 FQGTGA. Trimming removed 3 bases from V and 3 bases from J; junction bases left unmatched: 5. The length of the CDR3 is 15 residues. The full variable domain, rest sourced from reference TRBV7-3 and TRBJ2-7, is GAGVSQTPSNKVTEKGKYVELRCDPISGHTALYWYRQSLGQGPEFLIYFQGTGAADDSGLPNDRFFAVRPEGSVSTLKIQRTERGDSAVYLCASSFSSSGSYEQYFGPGTRLTVT.

The sample holds one count of this clonotype. The gene calls are TRBV9 and TRBJ2-1; TRBD2 matches at 8 bases. The V and J ends lost 6 bases and 0 bases, in that order; junction bases with no gene match: 2. Germline V gene lookup returns CDR1 SGDLS and CDR2 YYNGEE. This CDR3 is 14 amino acids long. CDR3 sequence (DNA): TGTGCCAGCACCCGGGAGGGCTCCTACAATGAGCAGTTCTTC. Protein sequence: CASTREGSYNEQFF. Complete variable domain (other parts from reference TRBV9 and TRBJ2-1): DSGVTQTPKHLITATGQRVTLRCSPRSGDLSVYWYQQSLDQGLQFLIQYYNGEERAKGNILERFSAQQFPDLHSELNLSSLELGDSALYFCASTREGSYNEQFFGPGTRLTVL.

The chain links TRBV20-1 to TRBJ2-1; TRBD2 aligns across 8 bases. The V gene's germline CDR1 is DFQATT and CDR2 SNEGSKA (reference sequence). The J segment lost 4 bases and the V segment lost 1 base, leaving 6 bases of the junction unmatched. The CDR3 has 15 amino acids. This CDR3 is CSARATGGAYNEQFF. DNA for the CDR3: TGCAGTGCTAGAGCCACGGGAGGGGCTTACAATGAGCAGTTCTTC.

This clonotype was seen many times. The chain combines TRBV6-2 or TRBV6-3 with TRBJ2-4; D might be TRBD1 (6 bases). Germline V gives CDR1 MNHEY, CDR2 SVGEGT. V was shortened by 6 bases and J by 8 bases, with 20 bases between the two germline ends. The CDR3 runs to 15 residues. The CDR3 spells CASSPTTGSWDIQYF. The CDR3 DNA reads TGTGCCAGCAGCCCAACAACAGGGAGTTGGGACATTCAGTACTTC.

This clonotype was seen many times. V usage is TRBV9 and J usage is TRBJ2-2, with D uncertain. V was pared by 0 bases and J by 1 base, with 10 bases between. The CDR3 consists of 16 residues. CDR1 is SGDLS, CDR2 YYNGEE, per germline. CDR3 amino acids: CASSVGSHENTGELFF. In DNA form, the CDR3 reads TGTGCCAGCAGCGTAGGATCCCACGAGAACACCGGGGAGCTGTTTTTT.

This clonotype was seen a few times. The chain recombines TRBV12-3 or TRBV12-4 with TRBJ2-4; the D call may be TRBD1 or TRBD2 (6 bases each). This CDR3 is 15 amino acids long. The V and J ends lost 5 bases and 3 bases respectively, with 14 bases between them. In nucleotides, the CDR3 is TGTGCCAGCAGTCTCTCCGGGGGCTTCAAAAACATTCAGTACTTC. The encoded protein is CASSLSGGFKNIQYF.

This clonotype appeared many times. The rearrangement joins TRBV12-3 or TRBV12-4 to TRBJ2-7; D unclear. This CDR3 is built from 14 residues. V dropped 3 bases and J dropped 2 bases, with 11 bases sitting between them. Written as DNA, the CDR3 is TGTGCCAGCAGTTTGCGCCGCGCCCCCTACGAGCAGTACTTC. This encodes CASSLRRAPYEQYF.

This clonotype appeared many times. The chain has TRBV28 and TRBJ1-2; no clear D. This CDR3 comprises 12 residues. Germline loops: CDR1 MDHEN, CDR2 SYDVKM. The V end lost 3 bases, the J end lost 6 bases, and 8 bases lay between the germline ends. CDR3 loop: CASSFPGNGYTF. For the CDR3, the DNA is TGTGCCAGCAGTTTCCCGGGGAATGGCTACACCTTC.

This clonotype was observed at least ten times. This chain connects TRBV3-1 to TRBJ1-1; D is perhaps TRBD1 (6 bases). The V gene lost 4 bases and the J gene lost 12 bases, with 21 bases spanning the gap. This CDR3 contains 14 residues. The germline gives CDR1 LGHDT, CDR2 YNNKEL (reference sequence). The CDR3, as DNA: TGTGCCAGCAGCCCACAGGGAACAGGGACGAGGACTTTCTTT. It codes for CASSPQGTGTRTFF.

As for this clonotype: It may be a read error: a sequence one base away is much more abundant. V and J are TRBV7-2 and TRBJ1-3; no definite D call. This CDR3 is 15 amino acids long. The V gene's germline CDR1 is SGHTA and CDR2 FQGNSA. The CDR3 sequence is CASSLDGSSGNIIYF. The CDR3 bases are TGTGCCAGCAGCTTAGACGGGAGCTCTGGAAACATCATATATTTT.

The chain carries TRBV12-3 or TRBV12-4 and TRBJ2-4; possibly TRBD1 for D (6 bases). This CDR3 comprises 16 residues. V dropped 5 bases and J dropped 2 bases, with 16 bases sitting between them. CDR3 nucleotide sequence: TGTGCCAGCAGTCGCCACCAGGGGTTCACCAAAAACATTCAGTACTTC. Protein: CASSRHQGFTKNIQYF.